Presented here are 32 T cell receptor beta chains from one specimen sequenced in a study of blood T cell repertoires in COVID-19. Data came from immunoSEQ multiplex PCR; TCRdb stores just in-frame clones and leaves some out. The table has about 230,000 clones, approximately 80% seen once. Sequenced material: peripheral blood. All receptors come from a man in his forties or fifties with acute or convalescent COVID-19.

The V gene is TRBV7-9, the J gene TRBJ2-1; 9 bases fit TRBD1. Germline lookup yields CDR1 SEHNR and CDR2 FQNEAQ (reference sequence). V trimming: 4 bases; J trimming: 0 bases; junction bases outside the gene matches: 4. The CDR3 runs 16 residues. The CDR3 DNA is TGTGCCAGCAGCTCCCCGACAGGGGGCTCCTACAATGAGCAGTTCTTC. This codes for CASSSPTGGSYNEQFF.

This rearrangement joins TRBV12-5 to TRBJ2-7, with a weak D call TRBD2 (7 bases). The germline CDR1 and CDR2 sequences are LGHNT and FRNRAP. This CDR3 has 12 residues. Trimming cost V 4 bases and J 9 bases, with 13 bases left between them. In DNA form, the CDR3 reads TGTGCTAGTGGTTCGCCGGGGGGCGGGCAGTACTTC. It translates to CASGSPGGGQYF.

This clone has at least ten counts. The V call is TRBV19, the J call TRBJ2-4, with TRBD1 identical over 8 bases. The germline gives CDR1 LNHDA, CDR2 SQIVND (reference sequence). CDR3 length: 14 amino acids. Trimming took 6 bases from V and 6 from J; bases not matched to a gene: 7. CDR3 nucleotide sequence: TGTGCCAGTAGCACGGACAGGGAGGCAAACATTCAGTACTTC. This encodes CASSTDREANIQYF.

This clone appeared many times. The sample holds other DNA sequences that translate to the same CDR3. The J gene is TRBJ1-1, the V gene TRBV4-3; TRBD1 might be the D (6 bases). The V gene's germline CDR1 is LGHNA and CDR2 YSLEER. Between the trimmed V and J ends, which lost 3 bases and 2 bases, there was a span of 10 bases. The CDR3 is 14 residues long. The chain's CDR3 is CASSHGQLNTEAFF. DNA of the CDR3: TGCGCCAGCAGCCACGGACAGCTCAACACTGAAGCTTTCTTT.

The V call is TRBV27, the J call TRBJ2-7; 10 positions match TRBD2. V was pared by 2 bases and J by 4 bases, with 8 bases of the junction left unmatched. The CDR3 is made up of 16 amino acids. Germline V gene lookup returns CDR1 MNHEY and CDR2 SMNVEV (reference sequence). The DNA of the CDR3 is TGTGCCAGCAGTTTAATCGGTGTTAGCGGGAGGTACGAGCAGTACTTC. The encoded protein is CASSLIGVSGRYEQYF.

The chain employs TRBV6-5 and TRBJ2-3; perhaps TRBD2 as D (5 bases). Trimming stripped 0 bases from V and 2 bases from J, with 12 bases between. The germline CDR1 and CDR2 sequences are MNHEY and SVGAGI. The CDR3 covers 16 residues. This CDR3 reads CASSYSDVRATDTQYF. CDR3 nucleotides: TGTGCCAGCAGTTACTCGGACGTGCGGGCCACAGATACGCAGTATTTT.

V usage is TRBV2 and J usage is TRBJ2-1, with D hard to call. Trimming took off 3 bases at V and 3 bases at J, with 9 bases between the two ends. Germline CDR1 SNHLY, CDR2 FYNNEI. There are 14 residues in the CDR3. This CDR3 is CASSEEHLYNEQFF. CDR3 DNA sequence: TGTGCCAGCAGTGAGGAGCACCTCTACAATGAGCAGTTCTTC.

The CDR3 DNA reads TGTGCCAGCAGCGGTCTACAGGGGGCACCGAACACTGAAGCTTTCTTT. This gives the protein CASSGLQGAPNTEAFF. The chain joins TRBV9 to TRBJ1-1, with 9 bases aligning to TRBD1. The V gene end was trimmed by 3 bases and the J gene end by 1 base; junction bases not matched to a gene: 7. Germline CDR1 is SGDLS and CDR2 is YYNGEE. The CDR3 totals 16 residues.

This clone was detected only a few times. This chain connects TRBV14 to TRBJ1-1, with a possible D match to TRBD1 (6 bases). The CDR3 is 15 residues long. Germline-derived CDR1 and CDR2 are SGHDN and FVKESK. The ends were cut back, 1 base at V and 2 bases at J, with 11 bases in the middle. Here the CDR3 DNA reads TGTGCCAGCAGCCAAGTAAACAGGGCTAACACTGAAGCTTTCTTT. Its translation is CASSQVNRANTEAFF.

The rearrangement joins TRBV30 to TRBJ2-3; D is perhaps TRBD1 (6 bases). The CDR3 spans 13 residues. Trimming took 5 bases from V and 0 from J, leaving 9 bases between them. Germline V gives CDR1 GTSNPN, CDR2 SVGIG (reference sequence). As DNA, the CDR3 is TGTGCCTGGGGGGGCTACAGCACAGATACGCAGTATTTT. This translates into CAWGGYSTDTQYF.

This rearrangement joins TRBV6-2 or TRBV6-3 to TRBJ2-3; 7 bases are shared with TRBD2. This CDR3 has 13 amino acids. Germline CDR1 reads MNHEY; CDR2 reads SVGEGT. V was pared by 6 bases and J by 5 bases, with 5 bases of the junction left unmatched. This CDR3 reads CASSPSGGDTQYF. The CDR3 DNA reads as TGTGCCAGCAGCCCCTCGGGGGGAGATACGCAGTATTTT.

This chain links TRBV3-1 (or the pseudogene TRBV3-2) with TRBJ1-1; tentative D call: TRBD1 (5 bases). Germline V CDR1 and CDR2: LGHDT, YNNKEL (reference sequence). The CDR3 sequence is 16 residues long. The germline V and J ends were trimmed by 3 bases and 6 bases, with 20 bases remaining between them. As DNA, the CDR3 is TGTGCCAGCAGCCATGGAAATGCGGGGGGGGAGGCTGAAGCTTTCTTT. This gives the protein CASSHGNAGGEAEAFF.

The rearrangement links TRBV18 to TRBJ1-2; TRBD1 matches 8 bases. The CDR3 spans 12 residues. The germline V gene encodes CDR1 KGHSH and CDR2 LQKENI. The trim removed 3 bases at V and 8 bases at J, leaving 2 bases unmatched. CDR3: CASSPDRGGYTF. The DNA for the CDR3 is TGTGCCAGCTCACCCGACAGGGGAGGCTACACCTTC.

The chain uses TRBV27 and TRBJ1-4; D is unresolved. This CDR3 spans 14 amino acids. Germline loops: CDR1 MNHEY, CDR2 SMNVEV (reference sequence). V lost 7 bases and J 4 bases, leaving 13 bases between the germline ends. The CDR3 loop is CASMRHRDNEKLFF. The CDR3 nucleotides read TGTGCCAGCATGAGGCACCGGGATAATGAAAAACTGTTTTTT. Combining the CDR3 with reference TRBV27 and TRBJ1-4 gives the whole variable domain EAQVTQNPRYLITVTGKKLTVTCSQNMNHEYMSWYRQDPGLGLRQIYYSMNVEVTDKGDVPEGYKVSRKEKRNFPLILESPSPNQTSLYFCASMRHRDNEKLFFGSGTQLSVL.

This clone was detected once. Here the CDR3 DNA reads TGTGCCAGCAGCTTAAGGAGTACCGGGGAGCTGTTTTTT. As protein: CASSLRSTGELFF. The gene calls are TRBV7-3 and TRBJ2-2; no clear D gene. V lost 1 base to trimming and J lost 5 bases, with 5 bases between them. The CDR3 consists of 13 residues. Germline values: CDR1 SGHTA, CDR2 FQGTGA.

This clone occurred many times. The V and J genes are TRBV11-2 and TRBJ2-7, with D hard to call. CDR1 and CDR2 from the germline V gene are SGHAT and FQNNGV. The V and J ends lost 0 bases and 7 bases respectively, with 10 bases between them. The CDR3 has 13 residues. In DNA form, the CDR3 reads TGTGCCAGCAGCTTAGATAGAGCGTTTGAGCAGTACTTC. Encoded protein: CASSLDRAFEQYF.

The rearrangement joins TRBV18 to TRBJ1-2; 10 bases are a match to TRBD1. CDR1 and CDR2 from the germline V gene are KGHSH and LQKENI. The length of the CDR3 is 15 residues. Germline trimming cut 0 bases from V and 8 bases from J; bases unmatched to any gene: 6. CDR3 sequence reads: CASSPPWGTGVGYTF. CDR3 in DNA: TGTGCCAGCTCACCACCGTGGGGGACAGGGGTCGGCTACACCTTC.

The sample holds one count of this clone. This chain uses TRBV3-1 (or the pseudogene TRBV3-2) with TRBJ2-3, with 11 bases identical to TRBD2. V trimming: 4 bases; J trimming: 7 bases; junction bases outside the gene matches: 13. From germline, CDR1 is LGHDT and CDR2 YNNKEL (reference sequence). The CDR3 spans 17 residues. For the CDR3, the DNA is TGTGCCAGCAGCCCAACCAGAACTAGCGGGAGTGCATATACGCAGTATTTT. It yields the protein CASSPTRTSGSAYTQYF.

The chain has TRBV12-3 or TRBV12-4 and TRBJ1-5; no clear D. The CDR3 covers 13 residues. V shed 1 base and J shed 6 bases, with 7 bases lying between them. The CDR3 bases are TGTGCCAGCAGTTTAGACGGGGTTCAGCCCCAGCATTTT. Protein sequence: CASSLDGVQPQHF.

The chain employs TRBV29-1 and TRBJ1-1; perhaps TRBD1 as D (5 bases). The CDR3 loop spans 15 amino acids. Germline V gene lookup returns CDR1 SQVTM and CDR2 ANQGSEA. V was pared by 3 bases and J by 1 base, with 15 bases between. The CDR3 DNA reads as TGCAGCGTTGATGGACTGGGGGGTAAGAACACTGAAGCTTTCTTT. It is translated as CSVDGLGGKNTEAFF.

This chain connects TRBV19 to TRBJ1-2; possibly TRBD1 for D (6 bases). CDR3 length: 15 residues. Germline V gene data show CDR1 as LNHDA and CDR2 as SQIVND (reference sequence). V lost 7 bases, J lost 5 bases, and 20 bases lay in between. CDR3 sequence reads: CASTPRGFTGYGYTF. The DNA for the CDR3 is TGTGCCAGTACCCCCCGGGGATTCACAGGGTATGGCTACACCTTC.

This chain connects TRBV7-6 to TRBJ2-1; 9 bases line up with TRBD2. Germline CDR1 reads SGHVS; CDR2 reads FNYEAQ. With 4 bases clipped from V and 4 bases from J, the junction kept 5 bases outside the gene matches. This CDR3 spans 15 amino acids. The CDR3 is CASSSIAGEYNEQFF. Here the CDR3 DNA reads TGTGCCAGCAGCTCCATAGCGGGAGAATACAATGAGCAGTTCTTC.

The chain carries TRBV6-5 and TRBJ1-2; 7 positions agree with TRBD1. V lost 4 bases and J lost 4; bases outside the gene matches: 9. The CDR3 runs 15 residues. From germline, CDR1 is MNHEY and CDR2 SVGAGI. CDR3 nucleotides: TGTGCCAGCAGTTCCGGATTGTCAGGGGGCTATGGCTACACCTTC. Translation gives CASSSGLSGGYGYTF.

V is TRBV19 and J is TRBJ1-1; D not certain. The CDR3 runs to 12 residues. The V end was cut by 4 bases, the J end by 5 bases, with 8 bases between. CDR1 is LNHDA and CDR2 is SQIVND in the germline V gene (reference sequence). The CDR3 DNA sequence: TGTGCCAGTAGTAGGCCGGAGACTGAAGCTTTCTTT. Its protein is CASSRPETEAFF.

The chain joins TRBV6-5 to TRBJ1-4; unclear D gene. With 6 bases removed from V and 10 bases from J, the gap between germline ends came to 18 bases. This CDR3 has 14 residues. The germline V gene has CDR1 MNHEY and CDR2 SVGAGI. The CDR3 region has the DNA TGTGCCAGCAGGGCCACTGAGGCTCCGGGAAAACTGTTTTTT. This sequence encodes CASRATEAPGKLFF.

This clone was detected once. The J gene is TRBJ1-4, the V gene TRBV9; possible D gene TRBD1, 6 bases. V was pared by 3 bases and J by 2 bases, with 17 bases between. The germline V gene encodes CDR1 SGDLS and CDR2 YYNGEE. The CDR3 runs to 17 residues. The CDR3, as DNA: TGTGCCAGCAGCGGGCGTTCCTCGGGGGGCACTAATGAAAAACTGTTTTTT. Translated, it gives CASSGRSSGGTNEKLFF.

The chain uses TRBV9 and TRBJ2-2; 7 bases are shared with TRBD1. The CDR3 runs to 19 residues. V gave up 4 bases and J gave up 0 bases; unmatched junction bases: 15. Germline CDR1 reads SGDLS; CDR2 reads YYNGEE. The CDR3 here is CASSQSATGALSNTGELFF. The CDR3 nucleotides are TGTGCCAGCAGCCAATCGGCAACAGGGGCCCTTTCGAACACCGGGGAGCTGTTTTTT.

The rearrangement joins TRBV9 to TRBJ2-7; D not certain. V dropped 0 bases and J dropped 5 bases, with 9 bases sitting between them. Germline CDR1 reads SGDLS; CDR2 reads YYNGEE. The CDR3 runs 13 residues. DNA for the CDR3: TGTGCCAGCAGCGTAGACGGCGGCAACGAGCAGTACTTC. This gives the protein CASSVDGGNEQYF.

V usage is TRBV18 and J usage is TRBJ2-1, with 9 nucleotides matching TRBD1. This CDR3 comprises 17 residues. J gave up 3 bases and V 2 bases, and 8 bases lay outside the gene matches. The germline CDR1 and CDR2 sequences are KGHSH and LQKENI. This chain's CDR3 is CASSPTPDRGIYNEQFF. In DNA form, the CDR3 reads TGTGCCAGCTCACCAACTCCGGACAGGGGTATCTACAATGAGCAGTTCTTC.

The rearrangement links TRBV13 to TRBJ2-3; TRBD2 aligns across 11 bases. Germline-derived CDR1 and CDR2 are PRHDT and FYEKMQ (reference sequence). CDR3 length equals 17 residues. V shed 10 bases and J 4 bases; nucleotides not matched to a gene: 16. CDR3 amino acids: CATVSGRTSGSPDTQYF. The CDR3 DNA reads TGTGCCACCGTGTCCGGTCGAACTAGCGGGAGTCCAGATACGCAGTATTTT.

J is TRBJ2-1 and V is TRBV27, with 9 bases that match TRBD2. Germline CDR1 MNHEY, CDR2 SMNVEV (reference sequence). The CDR3 extends over 15 amino acids. V lost 3 bases to trimming and J lost 8 bases; unmatched junction nucleotides: 8. CDR3 residues: CASSLRREGRYEQFF. DNA for the CDR3: TGTGCCAGCAGTTTGAGGCGGGAGGGCCGGTATGAGCAGTTCTTC.

This clone was seen a single time. The chain joins TRBV6-5 to TRBJ1-1; D might be TRBD1 (5 bases). CDR3 size: 16 residues. Trimming removed 0 bases from V and 6 bases from J, with 17 bases in between. CDR1 is MNHEY, CDR2 SVGAGI, per germline. The CDR3 DNA follows: TGTGCCAGCAGTTACTCTGCATTAGCAGGGAGGTCTGAAGCTTTCTTT. Its translation: CASSYSALAGRSEAFF.